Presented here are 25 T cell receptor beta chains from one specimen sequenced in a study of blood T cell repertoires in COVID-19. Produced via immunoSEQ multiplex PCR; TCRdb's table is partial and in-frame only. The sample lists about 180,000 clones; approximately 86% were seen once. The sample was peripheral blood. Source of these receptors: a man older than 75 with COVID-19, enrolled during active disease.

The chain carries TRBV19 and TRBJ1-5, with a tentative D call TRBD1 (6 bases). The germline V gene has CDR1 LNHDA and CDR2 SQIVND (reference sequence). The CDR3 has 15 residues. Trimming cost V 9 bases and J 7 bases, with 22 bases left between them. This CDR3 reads CASNPRDTISQPQHF. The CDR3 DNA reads TGTGCCAGCAACCCTCGGGACACAATCTCACAGCCCCAGCATTTT.

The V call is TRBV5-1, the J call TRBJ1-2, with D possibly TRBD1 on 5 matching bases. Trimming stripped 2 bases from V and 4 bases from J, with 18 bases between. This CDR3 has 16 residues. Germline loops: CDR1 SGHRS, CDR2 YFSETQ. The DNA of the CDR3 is TGCGCCAGCAGCTTAGAGGACACCTCATGGGGCTATGGCTACACCTTC. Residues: CASSLEDTSWGYGYTF.

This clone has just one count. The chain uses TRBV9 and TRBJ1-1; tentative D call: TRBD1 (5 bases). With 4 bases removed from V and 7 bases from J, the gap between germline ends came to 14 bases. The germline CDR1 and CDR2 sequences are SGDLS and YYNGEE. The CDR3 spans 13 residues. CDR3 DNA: TGTGCCAGCAGCCCTCAGGGTGATGATGAAGCTTTCTTT. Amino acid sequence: CASSPQGDDEAFF.

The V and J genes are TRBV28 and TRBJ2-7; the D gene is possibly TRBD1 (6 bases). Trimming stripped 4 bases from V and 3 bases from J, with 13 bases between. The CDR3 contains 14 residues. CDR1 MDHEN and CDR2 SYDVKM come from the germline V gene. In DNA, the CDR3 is TGTGCCAGCAGTTCCCCGGGACAACTCTACGAGCAGTACTTC. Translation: CASSSPGQLYEQYF.

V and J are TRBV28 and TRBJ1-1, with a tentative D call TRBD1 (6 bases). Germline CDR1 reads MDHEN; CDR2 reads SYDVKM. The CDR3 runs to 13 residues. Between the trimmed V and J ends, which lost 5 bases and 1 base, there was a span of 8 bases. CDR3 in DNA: TGTGCCAGCAGTCTGACAGGGAACACTGAAGCTTTCTTT. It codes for CASSLTGNTEAFF.

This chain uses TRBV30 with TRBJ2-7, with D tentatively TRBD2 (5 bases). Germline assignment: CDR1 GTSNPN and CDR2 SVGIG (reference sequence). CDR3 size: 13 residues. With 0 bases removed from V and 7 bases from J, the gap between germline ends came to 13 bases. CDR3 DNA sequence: TGTGCCTGGAGTGTAACCCCCCGGAGGGAGCAGTACTTC. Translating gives CAWSVTPRREQYF.

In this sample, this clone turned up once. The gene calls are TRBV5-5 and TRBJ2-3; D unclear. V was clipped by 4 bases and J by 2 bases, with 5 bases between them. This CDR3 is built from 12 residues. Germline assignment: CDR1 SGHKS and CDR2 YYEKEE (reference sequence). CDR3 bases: TGTGCCAGCAGCCTCCTCACAGATACGCAGTATTTT. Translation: CASSLLTDTQYF. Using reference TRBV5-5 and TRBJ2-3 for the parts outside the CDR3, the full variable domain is DAGVTQSPTHLIKTRGQQVTLRCSPISGHKSVSWYQQVLGQGPQFIFQYYEKEERGRGNFPDRFSARQFPNYSSELNVNALLLGDSALYLCASSLLTDTQYFGPGTRLTVL.

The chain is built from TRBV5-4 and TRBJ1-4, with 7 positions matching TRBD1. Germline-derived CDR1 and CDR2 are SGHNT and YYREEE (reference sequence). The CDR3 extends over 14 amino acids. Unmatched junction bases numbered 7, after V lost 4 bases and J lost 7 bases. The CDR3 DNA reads TGTGCCAGCAGCCCCGCAGGGGGAACTGAAAAACTGTTTTTT. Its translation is CASSPAGGTEKLFF.

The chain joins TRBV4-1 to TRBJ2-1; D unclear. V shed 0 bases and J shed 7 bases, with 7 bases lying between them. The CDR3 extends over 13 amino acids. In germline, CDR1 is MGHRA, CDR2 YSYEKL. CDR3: CASSQDWRNEQFF. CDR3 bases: TGCGCCAGCAGCCAAGATTGGCGGAATGAGCAGTTCTTC.

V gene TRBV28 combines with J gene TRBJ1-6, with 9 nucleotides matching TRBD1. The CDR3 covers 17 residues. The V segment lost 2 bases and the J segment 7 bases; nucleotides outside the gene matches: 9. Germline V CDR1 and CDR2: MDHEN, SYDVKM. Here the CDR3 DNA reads TGTGCCAGCAGTTTAATAGGGGGACAGGGCATAAATTCACCCCTCCACTTT. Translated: CASSLIGGQGINSPLHF.

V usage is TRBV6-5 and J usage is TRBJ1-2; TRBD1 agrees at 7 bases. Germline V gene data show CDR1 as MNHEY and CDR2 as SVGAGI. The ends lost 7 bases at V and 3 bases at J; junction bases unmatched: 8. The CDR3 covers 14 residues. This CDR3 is CASTQWQGDYGYTF. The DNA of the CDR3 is TGTGCCAGCACTCAGTGGCAGGGGGACTATGGCTACACCTTC.

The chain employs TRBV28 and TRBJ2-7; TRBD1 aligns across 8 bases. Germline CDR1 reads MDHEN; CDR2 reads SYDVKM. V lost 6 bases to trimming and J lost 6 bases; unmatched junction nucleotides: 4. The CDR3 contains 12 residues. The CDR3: CASRPDRGEQYF. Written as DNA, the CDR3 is TGTGCCAGCAGACCAGACAGGGGCGAGCAGTACTTC.

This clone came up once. The CDR3: CASSERDLGQFF. The CDR3 coding sequence is TGTGCCAGCAGTGAAAGGGACTTGGGGCAGTTCTTC. The chain has TRBV6-1 and TRBJ2-1; maybe TRBD2 (6 bases). This CDR3 contains 12 residues. Germline V gene data show CDR1 as MNHNS and CDR2 as SASEGT. V lost 2 bases to trimming and J lost 12 bases, with 11 bases between them.

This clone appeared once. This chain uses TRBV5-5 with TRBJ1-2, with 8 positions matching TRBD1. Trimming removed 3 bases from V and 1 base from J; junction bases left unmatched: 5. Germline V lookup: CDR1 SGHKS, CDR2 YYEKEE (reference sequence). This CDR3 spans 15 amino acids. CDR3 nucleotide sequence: TGTGCCAGCAGCTCAGGACAGGGTTTTAACTATGGCTACACCTTC. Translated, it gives CASSSGQGFNYGYTF.

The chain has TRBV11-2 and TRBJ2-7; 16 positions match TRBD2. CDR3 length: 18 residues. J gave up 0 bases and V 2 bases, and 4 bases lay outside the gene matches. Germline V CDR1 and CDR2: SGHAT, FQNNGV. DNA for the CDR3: TGTGCCAGCAGCTTATCTGGGACTAGCGGGGGGGCCTCCTACGAGCAGTACTTC. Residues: CASSLSGTSGGASYEQYF.

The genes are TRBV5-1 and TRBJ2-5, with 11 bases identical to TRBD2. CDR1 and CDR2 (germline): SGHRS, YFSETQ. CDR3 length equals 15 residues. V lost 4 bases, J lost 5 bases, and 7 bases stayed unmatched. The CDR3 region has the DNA TGCGCCAGCAGCGTGGGACTAGCGGTAGGGGAGACCCAGTACTTC. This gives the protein CASSVGLAVGETQYF.

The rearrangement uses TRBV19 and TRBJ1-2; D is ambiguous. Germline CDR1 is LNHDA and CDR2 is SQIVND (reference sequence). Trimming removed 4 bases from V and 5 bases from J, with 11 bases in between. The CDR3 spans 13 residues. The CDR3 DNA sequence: TGTGCCAGTAGTAACGACGGGAATTATGGCTACACCTTC. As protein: CASSNDGNYGYTF.

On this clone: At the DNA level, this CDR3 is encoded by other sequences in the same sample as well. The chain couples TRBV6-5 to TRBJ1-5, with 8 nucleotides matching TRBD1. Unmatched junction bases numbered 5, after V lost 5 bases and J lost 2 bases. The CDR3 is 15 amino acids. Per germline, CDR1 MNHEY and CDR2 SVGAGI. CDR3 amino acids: CASSPGQGGNQPQHF. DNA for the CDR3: TGTGCCAGCAGTCCCGGACAGGGCGGCAATCAGCCCCAGCATTTT.

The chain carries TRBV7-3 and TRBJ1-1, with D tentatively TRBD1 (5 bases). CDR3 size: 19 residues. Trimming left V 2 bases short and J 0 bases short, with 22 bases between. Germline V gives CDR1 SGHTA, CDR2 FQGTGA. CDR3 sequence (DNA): TGTGCCAGCAGCTTACTGGGCGGGGCCACCGGCCTTATGAACACTGAAGCTTTCTTT. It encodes CASSLLGGATGLMNTEAFF. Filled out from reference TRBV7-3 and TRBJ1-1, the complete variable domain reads GAGVSQTPSNKVTEKGKYVELRCDPISGHTALYWYRQSLGQGPEFLIYFQGTGAADDSGLPNDRFFAVRPEGSVSTLKIQRTERGDSAVYLCASSLLGGATGLMNTEAFFGQGTRLTVV.

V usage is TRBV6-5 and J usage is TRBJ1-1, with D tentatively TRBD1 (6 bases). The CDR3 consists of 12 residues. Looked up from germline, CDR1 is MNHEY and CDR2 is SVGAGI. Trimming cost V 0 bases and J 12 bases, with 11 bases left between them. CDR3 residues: CASSYSGAGTFF. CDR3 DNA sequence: TGTGCCAGCAGTTACTCGGGGGCTGGGACTTTCTTT.

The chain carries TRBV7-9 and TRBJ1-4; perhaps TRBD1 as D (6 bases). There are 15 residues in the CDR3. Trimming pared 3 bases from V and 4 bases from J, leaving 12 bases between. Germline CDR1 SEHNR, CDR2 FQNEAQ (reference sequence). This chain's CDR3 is CASSFTQGSNEKLFF. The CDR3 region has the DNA TGTGCCAGCAGCTTCACGCAGGGGAGTAATGAAAAACTGTTTTTT.

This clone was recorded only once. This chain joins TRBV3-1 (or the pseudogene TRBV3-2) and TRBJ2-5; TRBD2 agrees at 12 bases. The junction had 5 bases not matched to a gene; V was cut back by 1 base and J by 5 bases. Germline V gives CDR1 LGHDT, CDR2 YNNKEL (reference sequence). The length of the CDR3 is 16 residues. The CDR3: CASSQGASGGVETQYF. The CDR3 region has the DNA TGTGCCAGCAGCCAAGGGGCTAGCGGGGGGGTTGAGACCCAGTACTTC.

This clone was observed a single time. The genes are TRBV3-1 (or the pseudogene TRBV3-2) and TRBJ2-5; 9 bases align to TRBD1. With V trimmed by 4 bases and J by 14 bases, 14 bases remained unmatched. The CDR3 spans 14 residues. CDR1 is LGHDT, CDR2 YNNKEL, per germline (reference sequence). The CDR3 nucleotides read TGTGCCAGCAGCCTCTCATCAGAGGGACAGGGTTCTTACTTC. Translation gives CASSLSSEGQGSYF.

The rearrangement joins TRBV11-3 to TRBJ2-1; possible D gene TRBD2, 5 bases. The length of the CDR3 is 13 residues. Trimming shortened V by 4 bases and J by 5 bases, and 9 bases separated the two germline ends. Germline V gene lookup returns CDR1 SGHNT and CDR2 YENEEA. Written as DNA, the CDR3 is TGTGCCAGCAGCTCGACTATGGACAATGAGCAGTTCTTC. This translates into CASSSTMDNEQFF.

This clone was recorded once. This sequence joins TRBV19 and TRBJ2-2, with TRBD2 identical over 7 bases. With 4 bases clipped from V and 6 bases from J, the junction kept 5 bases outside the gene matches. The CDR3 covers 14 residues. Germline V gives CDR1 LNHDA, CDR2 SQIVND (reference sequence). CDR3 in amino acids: CASSTLGGAGELFF. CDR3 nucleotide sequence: TGTGCCAGTAGTACCCTGGGAGGGGCCGGGGAGCTGTTTTTT. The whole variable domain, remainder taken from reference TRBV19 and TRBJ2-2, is DGGITQSPKYLFRKEGQNVTLSCEQNLNHDAMYWYRQDPGQGLRLIYYSQIVNDFQKGDIAEGYSVSREKKESFPLTVTSAQKNPTAFYLCASSTLGGAGELFFGEGSRLTVL.